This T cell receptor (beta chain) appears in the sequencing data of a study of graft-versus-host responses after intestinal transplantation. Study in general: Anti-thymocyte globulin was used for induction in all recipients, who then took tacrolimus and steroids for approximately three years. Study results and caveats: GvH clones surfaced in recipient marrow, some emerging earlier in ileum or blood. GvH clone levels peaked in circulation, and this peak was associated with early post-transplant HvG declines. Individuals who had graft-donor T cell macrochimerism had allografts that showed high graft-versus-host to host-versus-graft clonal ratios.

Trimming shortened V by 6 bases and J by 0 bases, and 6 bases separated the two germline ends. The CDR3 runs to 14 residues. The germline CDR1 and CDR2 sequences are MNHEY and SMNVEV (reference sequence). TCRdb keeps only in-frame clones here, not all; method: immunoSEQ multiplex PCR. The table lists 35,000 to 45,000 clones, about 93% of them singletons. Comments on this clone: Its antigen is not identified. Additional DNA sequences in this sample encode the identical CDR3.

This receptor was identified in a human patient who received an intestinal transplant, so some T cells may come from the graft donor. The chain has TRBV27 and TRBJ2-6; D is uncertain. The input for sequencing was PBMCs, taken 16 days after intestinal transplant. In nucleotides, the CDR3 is TGTGCCAGCAGCCTTTACTCTGGGGCCAACGTCCTGACTTTC. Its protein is CASSLYSGANVLTF.